The sample holds many counts of the clone carrying this T cell receptor beta chain. Its target is unknown. It was with previously described methods and listed TCR primers that bulk TCR libraries were made. TCRdb used MiXCR to reprocess the PCR reads, holding one entry per CDR3 protein. Here the sample spans about half a million distinct CDR3 sequences, 20% to 25% being singletons. The record originates from a study of molecular identifiers for immune sequencing clone quantification. The CDR3 totals 16 residues. The germline V gene has CDR1 SGHKS and CDR2 YYEKEE (reference sequence). Trimming pared 2 bases from V and 3 bases from J, leaving 12 bases between. Study findings and constraints: Detecting spiked Jurkat TCR RNA from one cell among roughly 900,000 naive cells was reportedly possible. Identical TCR molecules sharing a barcode could underestimate highly expanded clone sizes.

Sorting defined naive CD8 T cells as CD8+CD4-CCR7+CD45RA+. J is TRBJ1-6 and V is TRBV5-5; D is perhaps TRBD1 (5 bases). The sequencing input was naive CD8+ T cells from blood, with Jurkat cell RNA spiked in. Subset noted: FACS-sorted CD8+CD4-CCR7+CD45RA+ naive T cells. This clonotype was sampled from a human donor in good health. Some libraries in this study had Jurkat cell RNA spiked in. DNA of the CDR3: TGTGCCAGCAGCTTCACCGGGACGGACTATAATTCACCCCTCCACTTT. It is translated as CASSFTGTDYNSPLHF.